This is a list of T cell receptor beta chains from one sample in a study of T cell repertoires in cytomegalovirus infection. TCRdb re-called the reads with MiXCR, one entry per CDR3 protein. Altogether 90,000 to 110,000 distinct CDR3 sequences are present, around 31% being singletons, with the ten largest covering about three quarters. No antigen is known for these receptors. The material sequenced was CD8+ T cells from cultured PBMCs, taken from culture after CMV antigen stimulation. The source is a human donor in good health (CMV status not recorded). Some clones in this sample may be carry-over from other donors' samples. Each CDR3 is given with its conserved first and last residue. D genes are given only for firm matches. Rows give clone size only sometimes, using once, few, many, or a class for an expanded clone.

TRBJ1-1 NA TRBV7-6 few TGTGCCAGCAGCTTAGAGCAAAGGGTGGTGATGGACACTGAAGCTTTCTTT CASSLEQRVVMDTEAFF
TRBJ2-7 NA TRBV20-1 NA TGCAGTGCTGGCAGACAGGAAACCTACGAGCAGTACTTC CSAGRQETYEQYF
TRBJ2-3 NA TRBV2 NA TGTGCCAGTGGGCACATACTCACAGATACGCAGTATTTT CASGHILTDTQYF
TRBJ2-7 TRBD2 TRBV6-1 few TGTGCCAGCAGTACTAGCGGGGTATGGGAGCAGTACTTC CASSTSGVWEQYF
TRBJ2-1 TRBD1 TRBV28 NA TGTGCCAGCAGCAAACTGACAGGGAACACCTGGTTCTTC CASSKLTGNTWFF
TRBJ2-1 NA TRBV27 NA TGTGCCAGGTCCTACTTCGACAATGAGCAGTTCTTC CARSYFDNEQFF
TRBJ1-5 NA TRBV11-2 few TGTGCCAGCAGCTTACGCGGGGAATCCAATCAGCCCCAGCATTTT CASSLRGESNQPQHF
TRBJ2-6 TRBD1 TRBV27 NA TGTGCCAGCGGTCCGGGACAGGGCTCTGGGGCCAACGTCCTGACTTTC CASGPGQGSGANVLTF
TRBJ2-3 TRBD2 TRBV14 many TGTGCCAGCAGCCAAGACGGGGGGGCCGAAGATACGCAGTATTTT CASSQDGGAEDTQYF
TRBJ1-1 NA TRBV6-2/TRBV6-3 NA TGTGCCAGCAGTTCCTTCGGAGTTATGAACACTGAAGCTTTCTTT CASSSFGVMNTEAFF
TRBJ2-1 NA TRBV5-6 NA TGTGCCAGCAGCTTGAACGGACAGCAGTTCTTC CASSLNGQQFF
TRBJ2-1 NA TRBV24-1 many TGTGCCACCAGTGACTCCGGCTACAATGAGCAGTTCTTC CATSDSGYNEQFF
TRBJ2-6 NA TRBV2 NA TGTGCCAGCAGTGACGGGACACCAAGCTCTGGGGCCAACGTCCTGACTTTC CASSDGTPSSGANVLTF
TRBJ2-2 TRBD1 TRBV28 few TGTGCCAGCAGTTCCCGGACAGGGGCCAACACCGGGGAGCTGTTTTTT CASSSRTGANTGELFF
TRBJ1-1 NA TRBV29-1 few TGCAGCGTGGGGGGGATCAACACTGAAGCTTTCTTT CSVGGINTEAFF
TRBJ1-5 TRBD1 TRBV25-1 few TGTGCCAGCAGTGCCGGGACAGGGAACAATCAGCCCCAGCATTTT CASSAGTGNNQPQHF
TRBJ1-1 NA TRBV20-1 NA TGCAGTGCCAGGGGACAATGGGGCACTGAAGCTTTCTTT CSARGQWGTEAFF
TRBJ1-2 NA TRBV13 few TGTGCCAGCAGCCTATCTCACCAGGAAGTCAACTATGGCTACACCTTC CASSLSHQEVNYGYTF
TRBJ2-5 TRBD1 TRBV15 NA TGTGCCACCCCAGGGGGTGAGGTTGTGACCCAGTACTTC CATPGGEVVTQYF
TRBJ1-4 NA TRBV28 NA TGTGCCAGCAGTTGGGACCCAAAGGGGGATGAAAAACTGTTTTTT CASSWDPKGDEKLFF